This entry lists 21 T cell receptor beta chains sequenced from one sample in a study of OX40 agonist ivuxolimab in advanced cancers. TCRdb's copy holds only in-frame clones and misses some; the assay was immunoSEQ multiplex PCR. The repertoire holds more than 60,000 clones, with less than 90% as singletons. The material sequenced was CD4+ or CD8+ T cells sorted from blood, taken in a trial of the OX40 agonist ivuxolimab. These receptors were obtained from an adult with an advanced solid tumor such as melanoma, head and neck, liver or kidney cancer.

V gene TRBV6-5 combines with J gene TRBJ1-6; no definite D call. CDR3 length: 15 residues. Germline V gene data show CDR1 as MNHEY and CDR2 as SVGAGI. Trimming removed 2 bases from V and 7 bases from J, with 12 bases in between. CDR3 sequence (DNA): TGTGCCAGCAGTTACCGACCCAGTGGGAATTCACCCCTCCACTTT. Protein sequence: CASSYRPSGNSPLHF.

The chain is built from TRBV11-2 and TRBJ1-3; a possible D gene is TRBD1 (5 bases). The V end lost 4 bases, the J end lost 2 bases, and 12 bases lay between the germline ends. The CDR3 has 15 amino acids. Germline lookup yields CDR1 SGHAT and CDR2 FQNNGV. CDR3 region: CASSSQQGAGNTIYF. DNA of the CDR3: TGTGCCAGCAGCTCGCAGCAGGGAGCTGGAAACACCATATATTTT.

CDR3 bases: TGTGCCAGCAGCCAACACCGGGACAGGGGGAACACCGGGGAGCTGTTTTTT. Amino acids: CASSQHRDRGNTGELFF. This chain uses TRBV4-2 with TRBJ2-2, with TRBD1 matching over 10 bases. Losses at the gene ends were 2 bases for V and 1 base for J; bases not matched to a gene: 4. CDR1 is LGHNA, CDR2 YNFKEQ, per germline. The CDR3 contains 17 residues.

The chain employs TRBV30 and TRBJ1-3; D gene unclear. The V gene's germline CDR1 is GTSNPN and CDR2 SVGIG (reference sequence). The CDR3 length is 13 residues. The V gene lost 5 bases and the J gene lost 0 bases, with 8 bases spanning the gap. CDR3 nucleotides: TGTGCCTGGTGGCCCCTCTCTGGAAACACCATATATTTT. Amino acids: CAWWPLSGNTIYF.

V and J are TRBV11-1 and TRBJ1-2; TRBD1 agrees at 7 bases. Germline lookup yields CDR1 SGHAT and CDR2 FQDESV (reference sequence). V dropped 0 bases and J dropped 8; count of bases not matched to a gene: 9. The CDR3 runs to 15 residues. CDR3 in amino acids: CASSLADRVSSGYTF. For the CDR3, the DNA is TGTGCCAGCAGCTTAGCCGACAGGGTTTCGTCGGGCTACACCTTC.

In this sample, this clone turned up once. The rearrangement links TRBV7-2 to TRBJ2-1; 7 bases match TRBD1. The length of the CDR3 is 15 residues. Germline loops: CDR1 SGHTA, CDR2 FQGNSA. Losses at the gene ends were 1 base for V and 8 bases for J; bases not matched to a gene: 8. CDR3: CASSLESRGFDEQFF. In DNA form, the CDR3 reads TGTGCCAGCAGCTTAGAAAGCAGGGGGTTCGATGAGCAGTTCTTC. Filled out from reference TRBV7-2 and TRBJ2-1, the complete variable domain reads GAGVSQSPSNKVTEKGKDVELRCDPISGHTALYWYRQSLGQGLEFLIYFQGNSAPDKSGLPSDRFSAERTGGSVSTLTIQRTQQEDSAVYLCASSLESRGFDEQFFGPGTRLTVL.

This clone appeared once. The chain combines TRBV7-2 with TRBJ2-7, with D possibly matching TRBD1 (5 bases). V shed 1 base and J shed 4 bases, with 11 bases lying between them. The CDR3 length is 14 residues. Germline loops: CDR1 SGHTA, CDR2 FQGNSA. CDR3 nucleotide sequence: TGTGCCAGCAGCTTAGGGGGCTATGTTTACGAGCAGTACTTC. Translated: CASSLGGYVYEQYF.

V is TRBV19 and J is TRBJ1-6; maybe TRBD1 (5 bases). The CDR3 is 17 residues long. The germline V and J ends were trimmed by 3 bases and 0 bases, with 12 bases remaining between them. Per the germline V gene, CDR1 is LNHDA and CDR2 is SQIVND (reference sequence). The CDR3 here is CASSIGTDGSYNSPLHF. CDR3 coding DNA: TGTGCCAGTAGTATTGGGACGGACGGCTCCTATAATTCACCCCTCCACTTT.

Concerning this clone: Other DNA sequences in this specimen translate into the identical CDR3. The chain recombines TRBV19 with TRBJ1-1; tentative D call: TRBD1 (6 bases). This CDR3 is built from 14 residues. Looked up from germline, CDR1 is LNHDA and CDR2 is SQIVND (reference sequence). The ends were cut back, 1 base at V and 5 bases at J, with 11 bases in the middle. The CDR3 DNA is TGTGCCAGTAGTATAGGAGGGGGGGGGACTGAAGCTTTCTTT. It translates to CASSIGGGGTEAFF.

The chain has TRBV19 and TRBJ1-4; tentatively, D is TRBD1 (6 bases). Germline V gene data show CDR1 as LNHDA and CDR2 as SQIVND (reference sequence). Trimming shortened V by 3 bases and J by 10 bases, and 15 bases separated the two germline ends. This CDR3 is 14 amino acids long. CDR3 DNA sequence: TGTGCCAGTAGTATCGAGACAGGATCGCGAAAACTGTTTTTT. This sequence encodes CASSIETGSRKLFF.

This clone was observed a single time. This chain uses TRBV2 with TRBJ2-1; D is unclear. V was shortened by 4 bases and J by 0 bases, with 7 bases between the two germline ends. This CDR3 is built from 14 residues. Germline V gene lookup returns CDR1 SNHLY and CDR2 FYNNEI. The CDR3 DNA follows: TGTGCCAGCAGTGCGGAGAGCTCCTACAATGAGCAGTTCTTC. It translates to CASSAESSYNEQFF.

The count of this clone is one. This chain uses TRBV6-1 with TRBJ2-5; 8 nucleotides align to TRBD1. Looked up from germline, CDR1 is MNHNS and CDR2 is SASEGT. The CDR3 is 15 amino acids. Unmatched junction bases numbered 6, after V lost 2 bases and J lost 4 bases. The CDR3 is CASSEQGAVGETQYF. In DNA, the CDR3 is TGTGCCAGCAGTGAACAGGGGGCAGTAGGAGAGACCCAGTACTTC.

The V and J genes are TRBV7-3 and TRBJ2-1; D is possibly TRBD2 (5 bases). Germline V CDR1 and CDR2: SGHTA, FQGTGA. The CDR3 runs 15 residues. Trimming left V 6 bases short and J 5 bases short, with 17 bases between. The chain's CDR3 is CASSIRENYNNEQFF. For the CDR3, the DNA is TGTGCCAGCAGTATACGGGAAAACTATAACAATGAGCAGTTCTTC.

The chain uses TRBV7-9 and TRBJ1-5; 7 bases map to TRBD1. The trim removed 6 bases at V and 7 bases at J, leaving 6 bases unmatched. Germline lookup yields CDR1 SEHNR and CDR2 FQNEAQ (reference sequence). The CDR3 consists of 13 residues. CDR3 protein: CASSDTGEQPQHF. Here the CDR3 DNA reads TGTGCCAGCAGTGATACAGGGGAACAGCCCCAGCATTTT.

This chain joins TRBV30 and TRBJ1-5, with a tentative D call TRBD1 (5 bases). V was clipped by 3 bases and J by 0 bases, with 9 bases between them. CDR1 and CDR2 (germline): GTSNPN, SVGIG (reference sequence). The CDR3 sequence is 14 residues long. CDR3 DNA sequence: TGTGCCTGGAGACAGGCTAATAGCAATCAGCCCCAGCATTTT. Residues: CAWRQANSNQPQHF.

The chain couples TRBV19 to TRBJ2-3, with D perhaps given as TRBD1 or TRBD2 (5 bases each). Germline-derived CDR1 and CDR2 are LNHDA and SQIVND (reference sequence). This CDR3 comprises 13 residues. V lost 6 bases and J 1 base, leaving 8 bases between the germline ends. The CDR3 is CASRGVGTDTQYF. Here the CDR3 DNA reads TGTGCCAGTAGGGGGGTGGGCACAGATACGCAGTATTTT.

The V and J genes are TRBV6-1 and TRBJ1-2, with TRBD1 identical over 7 bases. J lost 5 bases, V lost 3 bases, and 3 bases had no gene match. Looked up from germline, CDR1 is MNHNS and CDR2 is SASEGT. The CDR3 is 13 amino acids. The CDR3 region has the DNA TGTGCCAGCAGTGATCTACAGGGGTATGGCTACACCTTC. Encoded protein: CASSDLQGYGYTF.

The chain employs TRBV30 and TRBJ2-4; the D gene could be TRBD1 or TRBD2 (6 bases each). This CDR3 has 16 amino acids. The ends were cut back, 0 bases at V and 0 bases at J, with 12 bases in the middle. Germline V CDR1 and CDR2: GTSNPN, SVGIG (reference sequence). The CDR3: CAWSVGGSGAKNIQYF. The CDR3 coding sequence is TGTGCCTGGAGTGTAGGGGGGTCTGGAGCCAAAAACATTCAGTACTTC.

V and J are TRBV4-2 and TRBJ2-5, with a possible D match to TRBD1 (5 bases). Trimming took off 5 bases at V and 0 bases at J, with 10 bases between the two ends. Germline V gives CDR1 LGHNA, CDR2 YNFKEQ. The CDR3 contains 14 residues. The CDR3 protein is CASSYQGHQETQYF. The DNA of the CDR3 is TGTGCCAGCAGCTACCAGGGTCACCAAGAGACCCAGTACTTC.

The chain links TRBV18 to TRBJ1-1; D gene unclear. The V end was cut by 3 bases, the J end by 11 bases, with 13 bases between. CDR1 and CDR2 (germline): KGHSH, LQKENI. CDR3 length: 12 residues. The CDR3: CASSPDAATAFF. In DNA, the CDR3 is TGTGCCAGCTCACCCGACGCAGCGACGGCTTTCTTT.

The chain links TRBV7-2 to TRBJ2-7, with D possibly TRBD2 on 6 matching bases. V lost 5 bases, J lost 2 bases, and 16 bases lay in between. The CDR3 covers 15 residues. Germline CDR1 reads SGHTA; CDR2 reads FQGNSA. The CDR3 DNA sequence: TGTGCCAGCAGCCTCCGGACGCCGGGGGCCTACGAGCAGTACTTC. This encodes CASSLRTPGAYEQYF.